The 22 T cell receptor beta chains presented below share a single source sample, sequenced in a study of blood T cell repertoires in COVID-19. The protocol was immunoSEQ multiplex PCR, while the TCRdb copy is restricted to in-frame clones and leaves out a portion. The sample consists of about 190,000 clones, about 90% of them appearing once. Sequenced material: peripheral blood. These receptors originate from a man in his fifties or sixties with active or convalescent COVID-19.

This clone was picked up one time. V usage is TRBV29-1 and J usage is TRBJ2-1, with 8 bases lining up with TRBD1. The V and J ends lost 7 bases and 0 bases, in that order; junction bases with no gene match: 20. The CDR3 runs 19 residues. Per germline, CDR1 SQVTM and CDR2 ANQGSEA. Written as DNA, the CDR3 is TGCAGCGCTACCCCCTATCCCCCTCGGGACAGGAGCTCCTACAATGAGCAGTTCTTC. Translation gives CSATPYPPRDRSSYNEQFF.

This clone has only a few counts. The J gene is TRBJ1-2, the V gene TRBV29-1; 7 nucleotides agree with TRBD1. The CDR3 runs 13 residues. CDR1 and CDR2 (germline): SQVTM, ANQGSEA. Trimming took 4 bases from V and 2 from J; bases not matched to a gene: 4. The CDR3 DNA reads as TGCAGCGTTGCTGACAGGGTAAACTATGGCTACACCTTC. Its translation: CSVADRVNYGYTF.

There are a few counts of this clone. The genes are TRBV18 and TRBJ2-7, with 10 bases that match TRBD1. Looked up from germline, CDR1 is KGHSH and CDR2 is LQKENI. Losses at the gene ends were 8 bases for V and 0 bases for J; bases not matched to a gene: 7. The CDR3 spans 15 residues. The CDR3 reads CASAAGTGDSYEQYF. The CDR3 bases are TGTGCCAGCGCCGCCGGGACAGGGGACTCCTACGAGCAGTACTTC. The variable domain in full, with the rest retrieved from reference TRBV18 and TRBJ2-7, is NAGVMQNPRHLVRRRGQEARLRCSPMKGHSHVYWYRQLPEEGLKFMVYLQKENIIDESGMPKERFSAEFPKEGPSILRIQQVVRGDSAAYFCASAAGTGDSYEQYFGPGTRLTVT.

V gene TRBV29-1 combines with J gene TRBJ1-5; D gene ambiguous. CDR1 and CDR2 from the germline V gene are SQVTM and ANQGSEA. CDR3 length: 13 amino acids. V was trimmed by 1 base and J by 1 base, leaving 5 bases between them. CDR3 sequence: CSVEVASNQPQHF. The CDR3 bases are TGCAGCGTTGAAGTAGCCAGCAATCAGCCCCAGCATTTT.

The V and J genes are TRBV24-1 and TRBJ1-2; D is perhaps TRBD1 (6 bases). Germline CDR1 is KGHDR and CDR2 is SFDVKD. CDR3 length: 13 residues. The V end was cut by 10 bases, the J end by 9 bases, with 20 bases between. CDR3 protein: CATPPRQGTSYTF. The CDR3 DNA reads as TGTGCCACACCACCCCGGCAGGGGACGAGCTACACCTTC.

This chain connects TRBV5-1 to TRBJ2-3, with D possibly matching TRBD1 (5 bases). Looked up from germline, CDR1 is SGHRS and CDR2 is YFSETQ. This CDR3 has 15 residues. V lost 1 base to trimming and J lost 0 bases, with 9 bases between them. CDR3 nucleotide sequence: TGCGCCAGCAGCTTGTCAGGGTATAGCACAGATACGCAGTATTTT. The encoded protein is CASSLSGYSTDTQYF. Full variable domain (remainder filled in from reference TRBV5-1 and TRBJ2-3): KAGVTQTPRYLIKTRGQQVTLSCSPISGHRSVSWYQQTPGQGLQFLFEYFSETQRNKGNFPGRFSGRQFSNSRSEMNVSTLELGDSALYLCASSLSGYSTDTQYFGPGTRLTVL.

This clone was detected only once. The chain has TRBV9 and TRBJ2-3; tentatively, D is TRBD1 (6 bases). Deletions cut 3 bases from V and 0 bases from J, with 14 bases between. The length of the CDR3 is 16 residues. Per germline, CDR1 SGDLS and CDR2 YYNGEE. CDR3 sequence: CASSGHQGISTDTQYF. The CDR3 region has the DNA TGTGCCAGCAGCGGACACCAGGGGATCAGCACAGATACGCAGTATTTT. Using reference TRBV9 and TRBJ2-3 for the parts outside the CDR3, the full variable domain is DSGVTQTPKHLITATGQRVTLRCSPRSGDLSVYWYQQSLDQGLQFLIQYYNGEERAKGNILERFSAQQFPDLHSELNLSSLELGDSALYFCASSGHQGISTDTQYFGPGTRLTVL.

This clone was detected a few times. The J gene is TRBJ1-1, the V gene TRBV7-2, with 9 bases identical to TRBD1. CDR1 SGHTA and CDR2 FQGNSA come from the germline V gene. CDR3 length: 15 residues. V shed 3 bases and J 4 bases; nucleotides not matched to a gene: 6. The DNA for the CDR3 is TGTGCCAGCAGCTTTCGACAGGGGGTGGGCACTGAAGCTTTCTTT. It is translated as CASSFRQGVGTEAFF. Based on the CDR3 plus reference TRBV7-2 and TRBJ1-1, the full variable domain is GAGVSQSPSNKVTEKGKDVELRCDPISGHTALYWYRQSLGQGLEFLIYFQGNSAPDKSGLPSDRFSAERTGGSVSTLTIQRTQQEDSAVYLCASSFRQGVGTEAFFGQGTRLTVV.

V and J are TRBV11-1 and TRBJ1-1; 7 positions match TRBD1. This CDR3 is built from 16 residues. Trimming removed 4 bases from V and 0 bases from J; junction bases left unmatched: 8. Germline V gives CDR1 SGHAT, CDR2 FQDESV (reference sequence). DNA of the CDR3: TGTGCCAGCAGCTCGCCCGGGACAGCGATGAACACTGAAGCTTTCTTT. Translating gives CASSSPGTAMNTEAFF.

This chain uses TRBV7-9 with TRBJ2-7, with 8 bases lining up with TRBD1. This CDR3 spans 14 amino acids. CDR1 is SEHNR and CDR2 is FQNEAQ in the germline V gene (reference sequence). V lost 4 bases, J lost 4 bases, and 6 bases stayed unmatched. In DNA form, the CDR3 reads TGTGCCAGCAGCTCTTGGACAGGGTTTTACGAGCAGTACTTC. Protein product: CASSSWTGFYEQYF.

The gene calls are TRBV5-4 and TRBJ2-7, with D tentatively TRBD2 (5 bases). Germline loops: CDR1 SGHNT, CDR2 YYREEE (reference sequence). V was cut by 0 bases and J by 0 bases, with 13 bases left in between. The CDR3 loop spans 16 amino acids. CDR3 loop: CASSLAASSASYEQYF. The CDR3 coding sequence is TGTGCCAGCAGCTTGGCCGCTAGCTCCGCCTCCTACGAGCAGTACTTC.

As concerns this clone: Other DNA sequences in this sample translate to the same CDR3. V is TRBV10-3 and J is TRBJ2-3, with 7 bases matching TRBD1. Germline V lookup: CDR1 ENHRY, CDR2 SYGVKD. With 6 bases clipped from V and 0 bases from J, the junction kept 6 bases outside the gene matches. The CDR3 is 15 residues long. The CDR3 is CAIRGGQTSTDTQYF. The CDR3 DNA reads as TGTGCCATCAGAGGGGGACAGACAAGCACAGATACGCAGTATTTT.

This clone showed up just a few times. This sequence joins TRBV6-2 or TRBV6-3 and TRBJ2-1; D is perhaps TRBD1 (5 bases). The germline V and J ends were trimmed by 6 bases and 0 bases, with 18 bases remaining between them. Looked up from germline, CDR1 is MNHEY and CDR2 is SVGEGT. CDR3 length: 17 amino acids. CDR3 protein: CASSRRQFLSSYNEQFF. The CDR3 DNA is TGTGCCAGCAGCCGAAGACAGTTCCTAAGCTCCTACAATGAGCAGTTCTTC.

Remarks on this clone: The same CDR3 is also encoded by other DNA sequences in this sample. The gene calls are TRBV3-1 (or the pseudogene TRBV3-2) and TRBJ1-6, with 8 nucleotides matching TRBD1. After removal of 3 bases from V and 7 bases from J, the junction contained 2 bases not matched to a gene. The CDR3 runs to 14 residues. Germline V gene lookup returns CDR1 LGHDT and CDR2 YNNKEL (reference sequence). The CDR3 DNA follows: TGTGCCAGCAGCCAGGGACAGGCAAATTCACCCCTCCACTTT. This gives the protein CASSQGQANSPLHF.

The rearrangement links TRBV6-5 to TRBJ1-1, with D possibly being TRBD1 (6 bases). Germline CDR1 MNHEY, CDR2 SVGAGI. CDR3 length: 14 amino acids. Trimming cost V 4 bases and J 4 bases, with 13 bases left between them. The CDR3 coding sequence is TGTGCCAGCAGTTCAGGGGCTTGGACCACTGAAGCTTTCTTT. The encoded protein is CASSSGAWTTEAFF.

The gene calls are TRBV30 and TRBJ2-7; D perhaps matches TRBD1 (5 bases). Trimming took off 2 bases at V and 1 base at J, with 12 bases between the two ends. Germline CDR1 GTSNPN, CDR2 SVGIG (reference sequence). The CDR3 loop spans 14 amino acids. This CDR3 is CAWSKGPLSYEQYF. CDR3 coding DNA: TGTGCCTGGAGTAAGGGGCCCCTATCCTACGAGCAGTACTTC.

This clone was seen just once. This chain's CDR3 is CASSAPSGGRGGELFF. The CDR3 nucleotides are TGTGCCAGCAGCGCCCCTAGCGGGGGGCGGGGCGGGGAGCTGTTTTTT. The chain is built from TRBV9 and TRBJ2-2, with 11 bases aligning to TRBD2. CDR1 and CDR2 (germline): SGDLS, YYNGEE. The CDR3 runs 16 residues. The trim removed 3 bases at V and 7 bases at J, leaving 8 bases unmatched.

CDR3 loop: CASKAAGGTTEAFF. DNA of the CDR3: TGTGCCAGCAAGGCGGCAGGGGGCACGACTGAAGCTTTCTTT. The V gene is TRBV2, the J gene TRBJ1-1, with 8 bases matching TRBD1. The CDR3 has 14 residues. The germline CDR1 and CDR2 sequences are SNHLY and FYNNEI. V lost 7 bases, J lost 5 bases, and 9 bases stayed unmatched.

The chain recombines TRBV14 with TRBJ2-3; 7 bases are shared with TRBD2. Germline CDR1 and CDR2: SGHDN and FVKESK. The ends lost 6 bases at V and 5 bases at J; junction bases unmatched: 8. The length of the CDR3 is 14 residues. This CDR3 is CASSSGQVGDTQYF. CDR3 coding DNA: TGTGCCAGCAGTAGCGGGCAGGTAGGAGATACGCAGTATTTT.

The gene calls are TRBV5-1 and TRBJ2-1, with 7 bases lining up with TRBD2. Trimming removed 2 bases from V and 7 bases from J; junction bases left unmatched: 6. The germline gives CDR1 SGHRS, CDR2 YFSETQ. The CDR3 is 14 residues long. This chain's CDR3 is CASSFYLGGNEQFF. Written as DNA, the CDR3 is TGCGCCAGCAGCTTTTATCTCGGGGGGAATGAGCAGTTCTTC.

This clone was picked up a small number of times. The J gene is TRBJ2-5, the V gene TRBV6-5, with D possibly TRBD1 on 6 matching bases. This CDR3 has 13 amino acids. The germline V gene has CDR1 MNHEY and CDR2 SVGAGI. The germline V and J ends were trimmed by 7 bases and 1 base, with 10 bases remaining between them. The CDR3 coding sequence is TGTGCCAGCAAGGTGGGGGCCCAAGAGACCCAGTACTTC. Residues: CASKVGAQETQYF.

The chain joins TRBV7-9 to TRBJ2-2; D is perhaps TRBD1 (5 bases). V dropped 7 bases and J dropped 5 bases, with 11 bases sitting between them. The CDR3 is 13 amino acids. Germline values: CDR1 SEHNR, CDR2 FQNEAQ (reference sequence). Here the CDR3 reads CASTRQWTGELFF. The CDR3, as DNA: TGTGCCAGCACCCGACAGTGGACCGGGGAGCTGTTTTTT.